This is a list of T cell receptor beta chains from one sample in a study of beta chain features in type 1 diabetes. TCRdb's copy holds only in-frame clones and misses some; the assay was immunoSEQ multiplex PCR. The table has around 500,000 clones, around 30% seen once; the top ten hold 0.065%. Sequencing was carried out using naive CD4+ T cells from blood. The receptors originated from a man between 18 and 29 years old in good health. Each CDR3 is given with its conserved first and last residue. The D gene is left open where the match is weak. Only part of the rows carry a size: once, few, many, or a class if the clone is expanded.

clone_size	v_call	d_call	j_call	cdr3_nt	cdr3_aa
few	TRBV19	TRBD2	TRBJ2-1	TGTGCCAGTAGTGTCGGACTAGCGGGGAGGTCCTACAATGAGCAGTTCTTC	CASSVGLAGRSYNEQFF
once	TRBV29-1	TRBD1	TRBJ1-1	TGCAGCGTTGAAAGAGCCGGGACAGGGAGGACTGAAGCTTTCTTT	CSVERAGTGRTEAFF
NA	TRBV30	TRBD1	TRBJ1-4	TGTGCCTGGGGAGCGGGGGACAGGATTAATGAAAAACTGTTTTTT	CAWGAGDRINEKLFF
few	TRBV29-1	NA	TRBJ2-2	TGCAGCGTTGCCCCGGCAGGGAAGACCGGGGAGCTGTTTTTT	CSVAPAGKTGELFF
few	TRBV5-1	TRBD1	TRBJ2-7	TGCGCCAGCAGCAGGGGACAGGGAGACTACGAGCAGTACTTC	CASSRGQGDYEQYF
NA	TRBV4-1	TRBD2	TRBJ2-7	TGCGCCAGCAGCCAATCCCCAGCGGGACGCTACGAGCAGTACTTC	CASSQSPAGRYEQYF
once	TRBV30	TRBD2	TRBJ2-7	TGTGCCTGGAGTGTAGGACTAGCCTTCACCTACGAGCAGTACTTC	CAWSVGLAFTYEQYF
few	TRBV30	NA	TRBJ1-5	TGTGCCTGGAGCCGTTGGGGTAGCAATCAGCCCCAGCATTTT	CAWSRWGSNQPQHF
NA	TRBV7-3	NA	TRBJ2-1	TGTGCCAGCAGCTTAGTGCCTTCGGGGAATGAGCAGTTCTTC	CASSLVPSGNEQFF
NA	TRBV30	TRBD1	TRBJ1-2	TGTGCCTGGAGTGTACTCCTGACAGGGATTAACTATGGCTACACCTTC	CAWSVLLTGINYGYTF
few	TRBV7-6	NA	TRBJ1-2	TGTGCCAGCAGTCTCCTGGGGACTGGAGGCTACACCTTC	CASSLLGTGGYTF